One sample yielded the 6 T cell receptor beta chains listed below, sequenced in a study of T cells after yellow fever vaccination. One entry per CDR3 protein, called by TCRdb with MiXCR from the 5' RACE reads. The sample carries about 29,000 distinct CDR3 sequences, about 5% recorded once. The sample in question was CD8+ T cells sorted from PBMCs, obtained 10 days after the yellow fever booster vaccination. These receptors originate from a man aged 25 to 45 who received the YFV17D yellow fever vaccine.

This clonotype was recorded at least ten times. The V and J genes are TRBV9 and TRBJ2-7; TRBD2 might be the D (6 bases). The ends were cut back, 0 bases at V and 6 bases at J, with 16 bases in the middle. CDR3 length equals 15 residues. Looked up from germline, CDR1 is SGDLS and CDR2 is YYNGEE. CDR3 coding DNA: TGTGCCAGCAGCGTAGAAGGAGGGTGGAGTCGCGAGCAGTACTTC. Translated: CASSVEGGWSREQYF.

This rearrangement joins TRBV12-3 or TRBV12-4 to TRBJ2-1; TRBD2 matches 8 bases. J gave up 8 bases and V 3 bases, and 9 bases lay outside the gene matches. This CDR3 is 15 amino acids long. The CDR3 here is CASSFASGSAYEQFF. DNA for the CDR3: TGTGCCAGCAGTTTCGCCAGCGGGAGTGCCTATGAGCAGTTCTTC.

This clonotype was detected ten times or more. The CDR3 loop reads CASSPWGQVPYNEQFF. CDR3 DNA: TGTGCCAGCAGCCCATGGGGACAGGTTCCCTACAATGAGCAGTTCTTC. V gene TRBV7-3 combines with J gene TRBJ2-1; 8 bases match TRBD1. The germline V gene has CDR1 SGHTA and CDR2 FQGTGA. The CDR3 sequence is 16 residues long. The J segment lost 2 bases and the V segment lost 5 bases, leaving 8 bases of the junction unmatched.

This clonotype was counted at least ten times. The V gene is TRBV15, the J gene TRBJ2-5; the D gene could be TRBD1 or TRBD2 (5 bases each). The CDR3 contains 14 residues. The germline V and J ends were trimmed by 3 bases and 9 bases, with 17 bases remaining between them. Germline V lookup: CDR1 LNHNV, CDR2 YYDKDF (reference sequence). CDR3 DNA sequence: TGTGCCACCAGCAGTGGTGGGACGGCCATGGCCCAGTACTTC. Translated: CATSSGGTAMAQYF. Full variable domain (remainder filled in from reference TRBV15 and TRBJ2-5): DAMVIQNPRYQVTQFGKPVTLSCSQTLNHNVMYWYQQKSSQAPKLLFHYYDKDFNNEADTPDNFQSRRPNTSFCFLDIRSPGLGDTAMYLCATSSGGTAMAQYFGPGTRLLVL.

This clonotype was picked up many times. The rearrangement links TRBV25-1 to TRBJ1-2; 7 bases align to TRBD1. From germline, CDR1 is MGHDK and CDR2 SYGVNS. V was clipped by 2 bases and J by 2 bases; unmatched bases: 11. This CDR3 is built from 17 residues. The chain's CDR3 is CASSEGTETGLNYGYTF. The CDR3 bases are TGTGCCAGCAGTGAAGGGACAGAAACGGGGTTAAACTATGGCTACACCTTC.

A note on this clonotype: Possible read error: a much larger clone is one base away. The J gene is TRBJ2-2, the V gene TRBV12-3 or TRBV12-4, with D maybe TRBD1 (5 bases). CDR3 length equals 17 residues. Trimming cost V 4 bases and J 6 bases, with 21 bases left between them. This CDR3 reads CASSSVSPGQISGELFF. CDR3 in DNA: TGTGCCAGCAGTTCAGTCTCCCCAGGGCAAATATCCGGGGAGCTGTTTTTT.